The clone carrying this T cell receptor (beta chain) has more than one count but fewer than ten. This entry comes from a study of blood T cell repertoires in COVID-19. Study in general: Both acute and convalescent COVID-19 samples were obtained from the United States, Italy and Spain. The cDNA or gDNA used as material had been derived from T cells, B-cell-depleted T cells, or PBMCs.

Generated by immunoSEQ multiplex PCR, the TCRdb table keeps only in-frame clones and is missing some. The sample records 100,000 to 150,000 clones, about 88% being singletons. There are 13 residues in the CDR3. V shed 0 bases and J shed 0 bases, with 3 bases lying between them. Per the germline V gene, CDR1 is MGHRA and CDR2 is YSYEKL. The gene calls are TRBV4-1 and TRBJ2-7; D ambiguous. This clonotype was obtained from a middle-aged man with acute COVID-19. The material sequenced was PBMCs or T cells enriched from blood (not recorded which). This chain's CDR3 is CASSQEHSYEQYF. CDR3 sequence (DNA): TGCGCCAGCAGCCAAGAACACTCCTACGAGCAGTACTTC.